This T cell receptor (beta chain) was obtained from a study of blood T cells in healthy people across ages. The study's findings and limits: Across the age range, TCR beta diversity per million T cells fell in a roughly linear way.

This clonotype was seen a handful of times. The antigen remains undetermined. For the second PCR, which ran for about 6 to 11 cycles, a sample-barcoded 5' primer and a J-beta primer mix were used. Using its own MiXCR run on the 5' RACE reads, TCRdb lists one record per CDR3 protein. This sample carries just under 750,000 distinct CDR3 sequences, approximately 22% of them seen once, and the ten largest clones take around 21%. The CDR3 contains 16 residues. Germline assignment: CDR1 MGHRA and CDR2 YSYEKL. J gave up 10 bases and V 1 base, and 14 bases lay outside the gene matches. This sequence joins TRBV4-1 and TRBJ2-7; 9 bases align to TRBD1. The source of this sequence is a man in his 70s in good health. The sequenced sample consisted of blood. CDR3 DNA: TGCGCCAGCAGCCAAGGTGGAACCGGGACAGGGAGTCTTCAGTACTTC. Translating it yields CASSQGGTGTGSLQYF.